This entry describes one T cell receptor beta chain. Its antigen is not identified. This sample was included in a study of cytomegalovirus exposure and HLA in healthy donors. Findings and caveats of the study: Rates of TCR association differed by HLA locus in a later analysis, with DRB1 highest and HLA-C lowest. In a later analysis, a genetic analysis reported fewer productive-TCR N-insertions in an Asian-associated ancestry cluster than the cohort average. Reported findings show TCR beta sequences accurately forecast HLA-A and HLA-B alleles in most subjects.

The PCR had 60 Vbeta and 13 Jbeta primers. Profiled with immunoSEQ multiplex PCR; TCRdb holds only in-frame clones, not every one. The data hold roughly 230,000 clones, with approximately 78% observed a single time. Every donor was a healthy person donating bone marrow. J lost 7 bases, V lost 3 bases, and 6 bases had no gene match. CDR3 length: 15 amino acids. CDR1 is ENHRY, CDR2 SYGVKD, per germline. The source material was PBMCs. The TCR comes from a boy aged 10-17 years in good health and CMV-seronegative. The chain employs TRBV10-3 and TRBJ2-4; 10 bases match TRBD2. The CDR3: CAISDPSGRGNIQYF. The CDR3, as DNA: TGTGCCATCAGTGATCCTAGCGGGAGAGGGAACATTCAGTACTTC.